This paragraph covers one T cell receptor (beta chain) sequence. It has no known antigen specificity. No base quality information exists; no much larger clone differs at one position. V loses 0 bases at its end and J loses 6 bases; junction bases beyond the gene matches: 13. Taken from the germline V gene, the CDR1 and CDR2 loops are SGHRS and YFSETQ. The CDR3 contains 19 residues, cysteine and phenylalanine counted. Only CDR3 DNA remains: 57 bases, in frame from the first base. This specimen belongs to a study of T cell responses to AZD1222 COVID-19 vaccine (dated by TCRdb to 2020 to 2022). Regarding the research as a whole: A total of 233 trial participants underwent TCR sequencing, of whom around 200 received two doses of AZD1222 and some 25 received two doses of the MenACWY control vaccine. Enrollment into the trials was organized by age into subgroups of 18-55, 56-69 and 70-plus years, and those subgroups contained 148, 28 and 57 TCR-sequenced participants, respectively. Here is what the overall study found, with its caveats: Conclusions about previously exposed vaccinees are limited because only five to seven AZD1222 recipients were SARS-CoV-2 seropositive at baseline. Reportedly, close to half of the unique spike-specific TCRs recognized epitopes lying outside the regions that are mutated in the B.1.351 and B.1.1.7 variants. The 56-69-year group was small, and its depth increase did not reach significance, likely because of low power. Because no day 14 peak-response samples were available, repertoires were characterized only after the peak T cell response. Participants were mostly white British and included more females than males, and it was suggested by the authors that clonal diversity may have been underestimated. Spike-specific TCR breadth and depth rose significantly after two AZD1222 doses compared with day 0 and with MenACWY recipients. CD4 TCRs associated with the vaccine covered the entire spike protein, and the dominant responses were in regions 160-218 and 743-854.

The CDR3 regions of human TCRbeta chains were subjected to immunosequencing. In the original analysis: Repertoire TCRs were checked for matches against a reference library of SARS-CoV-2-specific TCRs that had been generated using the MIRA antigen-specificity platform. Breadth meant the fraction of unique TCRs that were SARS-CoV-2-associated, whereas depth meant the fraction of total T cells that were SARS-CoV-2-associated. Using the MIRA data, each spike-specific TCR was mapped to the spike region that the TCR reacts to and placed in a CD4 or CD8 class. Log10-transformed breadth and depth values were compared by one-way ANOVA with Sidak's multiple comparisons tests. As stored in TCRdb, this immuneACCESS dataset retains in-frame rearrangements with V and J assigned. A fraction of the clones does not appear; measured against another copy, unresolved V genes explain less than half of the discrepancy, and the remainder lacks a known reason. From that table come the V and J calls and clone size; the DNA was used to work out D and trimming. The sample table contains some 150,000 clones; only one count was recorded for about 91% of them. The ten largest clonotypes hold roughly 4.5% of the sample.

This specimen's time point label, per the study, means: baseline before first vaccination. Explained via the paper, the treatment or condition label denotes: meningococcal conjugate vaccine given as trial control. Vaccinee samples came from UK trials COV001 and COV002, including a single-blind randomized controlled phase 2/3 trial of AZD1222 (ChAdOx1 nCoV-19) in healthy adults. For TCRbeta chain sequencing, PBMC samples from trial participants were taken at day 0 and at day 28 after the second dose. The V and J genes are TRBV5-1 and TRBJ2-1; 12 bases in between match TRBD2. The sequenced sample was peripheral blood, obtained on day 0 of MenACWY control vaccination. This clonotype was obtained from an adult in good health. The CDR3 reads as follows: CASSLGLAGVMLLGNEQFF. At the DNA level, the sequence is TGCGCCAGCAGCTTGGGACTAGCGGGAGTGATGCTATTGGGCAATGAGCAGTTCTTC.